Listed below are T cell receptor beta chains from one sample, sequenced in a study of T cell changes during pregnancy in multiple sclerosis. TCRdb keeps only in-frame clones here, not all; method: immunoSEQ multiplex PCR. The profile covers tens of thousands of clones, with roughly 92% appearing a single time and less than 2% taken by the ten largest. The sequencing used peripheral blood, collected in the third trimester of pregnancy. The source is a female donor in good health, enrolled as a control in a pregnancy study. Each CDR3 is given with its conserved first and last residue. Each record gives: V gene, J gene, CDR3 protein.

>TRBV28|TRBJ2-5
CASRRQGAKETQYF
>TRBV2|TRBJ2-5
CASSKDRSQETQYF
>TRBV18|TRBJ2-3
CASSPTLASYTDTQYF
>TRBV7-2|TRBJ2-1
CASSSTVNNEQFF
>TRBV9|TRBJ1-6
CASSSGQSGSPLHF
>TRBV11-2|TRBJ2-7
CASSLAGVSPEQYF
>TRBV21-1|TRBJ2-3
CASSSFLGATGTTDTQYF
>TRBV10-2|TRBJ2-2
CASSEVEGTPHTGELFF
>TRBV6-1|TRBJ1-1
CASSPQPNTEAFF
>TRBV27|TRBJ1-5
CASSLIGTNQPQHF
>TRBV5-1|TRBJ1-2
CASSFGQGPGYTF
>TRBV12-5|TRBJ2-5
CASGRGTSEETQYF
>TRBV2|TRBJ1-5
CASSHQGASGISNQPQHF
>TRBV14|TRBJ1-2
CASSAGAAYGYTF
>TRBV10-2|TRBJ1-2
CASRREGYPYGYTF
>TRBV2|TRBJ1-2
CASRSGQTIYGYTF
>TRBV2|TRBJ1-5
CASNEQGVQPQHF
>TRBV11-2|TRBJ2-1
CASSLIGTIGSLYNEQFF
>TRBV27|TRBJ1-5
CASRPGQGLGDQPQHF
>TRBV11-2|TRBJ2-5
CASSPGQGETQYF
>TRBV4-1|TRBJ2-3
CASSKGTGGTDTQYF
>TRBV5-4|TRBJ1-4
CASSLVGGQHPTNEKLFF
>TRBV4-3|TRBJ2-1
CASSQTGLAGGGDEQFF
>TRBV4-3|TRBJ2-2
CASSQRPTGDTGELFF
>TRBV7-9|TRBJ1-2
CASSLEQAPYGYTF
>TRBV7-8|TRBJ2-4
CASSSGPQGNQYF